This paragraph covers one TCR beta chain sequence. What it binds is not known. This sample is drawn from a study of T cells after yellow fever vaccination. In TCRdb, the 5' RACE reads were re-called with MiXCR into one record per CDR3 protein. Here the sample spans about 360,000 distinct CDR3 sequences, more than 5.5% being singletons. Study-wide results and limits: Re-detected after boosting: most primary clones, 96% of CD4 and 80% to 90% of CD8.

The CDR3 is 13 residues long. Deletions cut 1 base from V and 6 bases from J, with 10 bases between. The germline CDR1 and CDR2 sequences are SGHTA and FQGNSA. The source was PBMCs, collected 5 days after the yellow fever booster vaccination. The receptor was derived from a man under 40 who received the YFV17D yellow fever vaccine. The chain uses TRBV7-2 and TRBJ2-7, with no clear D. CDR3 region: CASSLGLTREQYF. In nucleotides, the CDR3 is TGTGCCAGCAGCTTAGGACTGACGCGCGAGCAGTACTTC.